These T cell receptor beta chains were read from a single sample in a study of T-cell reconstitution after alpha-beta-depleted transplantation in children. From the PCR reads, TCRdb called clonotypes with MiXCR, one entry per CDR3 protein. This sample carries around 230,000 distinct CDR3 sequences, approximately 17% of them seen once, and the ten largest clones take around 44%. The sample here was PBMCs, mostly from graft donor cells, taken 360 days after TCRalphabeta/CD19-depleted stem cell transplant. Receptors were obtained from a male patient aged 2-9 years who had a stem cell transplant for acute lymphoblastic leukemia, so the T cells may come from the graft donor. Both conserved end residues are part of each CDR3. A D gene is named only where the DNA matches it firmly. For some rows the clone size is stated as once, few or many, or as a class when expanded; others skip it.

DNA,CDR3,D,J,size,V
TGTGCCAGCAGTTACCGCTACAGCAGGGATTGGGCCAAGATCTACGAGCAGTACTTC,CASSYRYSRDWAKIYEQYF,-,TRBJ2-7,few,TRBV6-2/TRBV6-3
TGTGCCACTTATAGAGGAAGCGGGGCGATCACCGGGGAGCTGTTTTTT,CATYRGSGAITGELFF,TRBD2,TRBJ2-2,few,TRBV19
TGTGCCAGCAGCTCGCTACAGGGGGCAGTCGCTGGCTACACCTTC,CASSSLQGAVAGYTF,TRBD1,TRBJ1-2,few,TRBV3-1
TGTGCCAGCAGTTATGGAAGGGCCAAAAACATTCAGTACTTC,CASSYGRAKNIQYF,-,TRBJ2-4,few,TRBV6-5
TGTGCCTGCATCGTGGGGTACACCGGGGAGCTGTTTTTT,CACIVGYTGELFF,-,TRBJ2-2,many,TRBV7-6
TGTGCCAGCAGTTCCTCGGGGCAGGGTGGGACTGAAGCTTTCTTT,CASSSSGQGGTEAFF,-,TRBJ1-1,-,TRBV6-5
TGTGCCAGCAGTTTGTCCGCAGGGCCGTTGGGGACTGAAGCTTTCTTT,CASSLSAGPLGTEAFF,-,TRBJ1-1,few,TRBV12-3/TRBV12-4
TGTGCCAGCAGTTACGACCGAGCTGGCGAGCAGTACTTC,CASSYDRAGEQYF,-,TRBJ2-7,-,TRBV6-5
TGCAGCGTGAGGCCAGCATCGAACACCGGGGAGCTGTTTTTT,CSVRPASNTGELFF,-,TRBJ2-2,many,TRBV29-1
TGTGCCATCAGAGTGGGGGGGTCCACTTCAGATACGCAGTATTTT,CAIRVGGSTSDTQYF,TRBD2,TRBJ2-3,-,TRBV10-3
TGTGCCACCAGTGACCCCGGGACAGTTCGTGAGCTGTTTTTT,CATSDPGTVRELFF,TRBD1,TRBJ2-2,few,TRBV24-1
TGCGCCAGCAGCTTGGGACATGGGGACACAGATACGCAGTATTTT,CASSLGHGDTDTQYF,-,TRBJ2-3,-,TRBV5-1
TGTGCCAGCAGCTTGAAACGACAGGAAGTCCAAGCTTTCTTT,CASSLKRQEVQAFF,-,TRBJ1-1,few,TRBV3-1
TGTGCCAGCAGTTTAGGTACGGGGCTTGAAGCTTTCTTT,CASSLGTGLEAFF,-,TRBJ1-1,few,TRBV12-3/TRBV12-4
TGCAGCGTTTCACGACTAGTAAGCGACGAGACCCAGTACTTC,CSVSRLVSDETQYF,-,TRBJ2-5,-,TRBV29-1
TGTGCCAGCATTCCCAACCCGGGACTATACTATGGCTACACCTTC,CASIPNPGLYYGYTF,-,TRBJ1-2,-,TRBV11-2
TGTGCCAGCAGCTTAGAGGGGACTAGCCGTCGGAATGAGCAGTTCTTC,CASSLEGTSRRNEQFF,TRBD2,TRBJ2-1,many,TRBV7-2
TGTGCCAGCAGCTTAGTTGAATGGAGGGGCGTGGGTCAGCCCCAGCATTTT,CASSLVEWRGVGQPQHF,-,TRBJ1-5,-,TRBV7-9
TGTGCCAGCAGCTTTTTGGGGGACACTGAAGCTTTCTTT,CASSFLGDTEAFF,-,TRBJ1-1,many,TRBV13
TGTGCCAGCAGCGGAGCGGGAGCTATTGGAGATACGCAGTATTTT,CASSGAGAIGDTQYF,TRBD2,TRBJ2-3,-,TRBV25-1
TGTGCCAGCAGCGTCGGGCCCATGAACACCGGGGAGCTGTTTTTT,CASSVGPMNTGELFF,-,TRBJ2-2,many,TRBV13
TGTGCCAGCAGCCAAGAAGGGACAGGGCCTCTGGTTAGCTCCTACGAGCAGTACTTC,CASSQEGTGPLVSSYEQYF,TRBD1,TRBJ2-7,-,TRBV14
TGTGCCATCAGTGCGATTGCAGGGGGAGAGACCCAGTACTTC,CAISAIAGGETQYF,TRBD1,TRBJ2-5,-,TRBV10-3
TGTGCCAGCAGTTTTATCCGAGGTCTAGCGGGGACAGATACGCAGTATTTT,CASSFIRGLAGTDTQYF,TRBD2,TRBJ2-3,few,TRBV27
TGTGCCAGCAGTTACTCGAATTCGGGGGGGACCCAGTACTTC,CASSYSNSGGTQYF,TRBD2,TRBJ2-5,few,TRBV6-5
TGCGCCAGCAGCCAAGATCAGGCACCCGTGAACACCGGGGAGCTGTTTTTT,CASSQDQAPVNTGELFF,-,TRBJ2-2,-,TRBV4-3
TGTGCCAGCAGCCCCAGTACGGGACAGTCCTACGAGCAGTACTTC,CASSPSTGQSYEQYF,TRBD1,TRBJ2-7,few,TRBV7-9
TGTGCCAGCAGTTTCACACTTAGGACCAATACCAATGAGCAGTTCTTC,CASSFTLRTNTNEQFF,-,TRBJ2-1,-,TRBV6-2/TRBV6-3
TGCGCCAGCAGCCAGCTGGAGGGACTAGCGGATTACAATGAGCAGTTCTTC,CASSQLEGLADYNEQFF,TRBD2,TRBJ2-1,few,TRBV4-1
TGTGCCAGCAGCTTAGCTGGCTTCACAGATACGCAGTATTTT,CASSLAGFTDTQYF,-,TRBJ2-3,-,TRBV7-2